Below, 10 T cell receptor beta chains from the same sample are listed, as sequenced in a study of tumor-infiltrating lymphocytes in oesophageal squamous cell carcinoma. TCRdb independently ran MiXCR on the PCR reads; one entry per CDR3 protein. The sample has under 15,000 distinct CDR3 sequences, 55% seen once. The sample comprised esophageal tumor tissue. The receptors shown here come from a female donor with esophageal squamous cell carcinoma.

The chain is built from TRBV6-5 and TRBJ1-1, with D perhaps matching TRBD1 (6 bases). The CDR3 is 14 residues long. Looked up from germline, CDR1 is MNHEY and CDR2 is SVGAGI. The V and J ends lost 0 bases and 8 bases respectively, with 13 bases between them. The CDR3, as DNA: TGTGCCAGCAGTTACTCGACGGGGGGCCACGAAGCTTTCTTT. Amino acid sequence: CASSYSTGGHEAFF.

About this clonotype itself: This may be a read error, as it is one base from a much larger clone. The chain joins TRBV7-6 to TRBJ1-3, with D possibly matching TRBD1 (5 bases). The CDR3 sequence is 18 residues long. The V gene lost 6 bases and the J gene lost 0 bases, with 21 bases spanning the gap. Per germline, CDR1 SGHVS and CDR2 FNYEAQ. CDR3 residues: CASRPRGLPTSSGNTIYF. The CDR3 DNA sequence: TGTGCCAGCAGACCGAGGGGCCTTCCAACGAGCTCTGGAAACACCATATATTTT.

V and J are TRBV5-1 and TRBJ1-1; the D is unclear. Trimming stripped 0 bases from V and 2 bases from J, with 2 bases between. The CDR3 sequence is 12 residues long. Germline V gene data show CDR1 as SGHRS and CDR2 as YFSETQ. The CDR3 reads CASSLANTEAFF. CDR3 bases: TGCGCCAGCAGCTTGGCCAACACTGAAGCTTTCTTT.

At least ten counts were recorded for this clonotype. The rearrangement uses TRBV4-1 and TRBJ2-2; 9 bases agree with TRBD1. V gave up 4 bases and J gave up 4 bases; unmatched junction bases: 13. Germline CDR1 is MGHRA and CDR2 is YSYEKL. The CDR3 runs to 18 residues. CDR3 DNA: TGCGCCAGCAGCCGCGCCCCGCTTGGGACAGGGAGCACCGGGGAGCTGTTTTTT. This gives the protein CASSRAPLGTGSTGELFF.

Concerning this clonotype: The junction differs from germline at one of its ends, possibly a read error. CDR3 amino acids: CTSSYVHSGDYEQYF. The CDR3 region has the DNA TGTACCAGCAGTTACGTACATTCAGGAGACTACGAGCAGTACTTC. V is TRBV6-5 and J is TRBJ2-6; D remains unclear. The DNA end is a closer match to TRBJ2-7, so the J assignment may be wrong. Germline assignment: CDR1 MNHEY and CDR2 SVGAGI. The CDR3 has 15 amino acids.

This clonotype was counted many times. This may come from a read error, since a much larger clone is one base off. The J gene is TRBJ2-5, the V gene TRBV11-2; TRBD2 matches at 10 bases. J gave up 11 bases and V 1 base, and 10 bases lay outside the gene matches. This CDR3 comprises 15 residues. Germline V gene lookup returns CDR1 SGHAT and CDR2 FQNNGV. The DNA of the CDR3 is TGTGCCAGCAGCTTAGTAGCGGGAGGAAGAAATGAGCAGTACTTC. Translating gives CASSLVAGGRNEQYF.

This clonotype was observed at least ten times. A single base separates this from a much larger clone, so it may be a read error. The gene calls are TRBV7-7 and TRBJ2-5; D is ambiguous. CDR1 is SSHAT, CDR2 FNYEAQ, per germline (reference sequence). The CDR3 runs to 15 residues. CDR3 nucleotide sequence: TGTGCTAGCAGCTTAGAAGAGGCTACCAACAATGAGCAGTACTTC. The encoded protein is CASSLEEATNNEQYF. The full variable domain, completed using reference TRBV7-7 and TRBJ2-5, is GAGVSQSPRYKVTKRGQDVTLRCDPISSHATLYWYQQALGQGPEFLTYFNYEAQPDKSGLPSDRFSAERPEGSISTLTIQRTEQRDSAMYRCASSLEEATNNEQYFGPGTRLLVL.

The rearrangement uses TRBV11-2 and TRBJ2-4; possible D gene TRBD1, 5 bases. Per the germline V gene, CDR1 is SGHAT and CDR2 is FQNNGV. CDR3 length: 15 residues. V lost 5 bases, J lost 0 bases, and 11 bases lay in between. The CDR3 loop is CASSPRQGAKNIQYF. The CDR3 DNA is TGTGCCAGCAGCCCCCGCCAGGGAGCCAAAAACATTCAGTACTTC.

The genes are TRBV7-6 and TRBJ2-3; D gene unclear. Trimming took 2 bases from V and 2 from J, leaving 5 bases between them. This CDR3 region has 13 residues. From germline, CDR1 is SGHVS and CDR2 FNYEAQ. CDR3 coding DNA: TGTGCCAGCAGCTTACCACCCACAGATACGCAGTATTTT. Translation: CASSLPPTDTQYF.

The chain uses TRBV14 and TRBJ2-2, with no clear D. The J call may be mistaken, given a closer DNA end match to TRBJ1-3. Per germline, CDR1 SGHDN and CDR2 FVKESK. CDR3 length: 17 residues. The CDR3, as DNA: TGTGCCAGCAGCCGCACCACCGGGCGAAGCTCTGGAAACACCATATATTTT. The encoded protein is CASSRTTGRSSGNTIYF.